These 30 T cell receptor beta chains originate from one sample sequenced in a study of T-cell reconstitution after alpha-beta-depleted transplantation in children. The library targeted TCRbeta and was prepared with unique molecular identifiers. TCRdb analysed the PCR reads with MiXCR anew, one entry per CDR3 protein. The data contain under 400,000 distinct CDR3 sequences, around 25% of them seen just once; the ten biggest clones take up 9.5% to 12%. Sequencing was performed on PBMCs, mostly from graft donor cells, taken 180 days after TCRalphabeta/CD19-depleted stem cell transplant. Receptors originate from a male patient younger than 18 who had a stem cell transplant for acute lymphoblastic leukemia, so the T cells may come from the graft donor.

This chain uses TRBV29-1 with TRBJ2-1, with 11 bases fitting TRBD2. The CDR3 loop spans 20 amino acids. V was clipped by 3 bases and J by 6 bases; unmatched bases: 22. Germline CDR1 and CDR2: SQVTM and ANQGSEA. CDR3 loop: CSVEVWGQGLAGGPGNEQFF. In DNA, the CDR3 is TGCAGCGTTGAGGTGTGGGGACAGGGCTTAGCGGGAGGGCCGGGCAATGAGCAGTTCTTC.

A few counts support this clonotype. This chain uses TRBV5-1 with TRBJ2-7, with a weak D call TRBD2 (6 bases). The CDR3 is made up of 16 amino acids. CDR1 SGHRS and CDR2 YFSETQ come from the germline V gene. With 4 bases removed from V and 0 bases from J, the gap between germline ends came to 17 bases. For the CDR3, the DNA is TGCGCCAGCAGCGTCGGCCCTAGCGCAAGCTCCTACGAGCAGTACTTC. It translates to CASSVGPSASSYEQYF.

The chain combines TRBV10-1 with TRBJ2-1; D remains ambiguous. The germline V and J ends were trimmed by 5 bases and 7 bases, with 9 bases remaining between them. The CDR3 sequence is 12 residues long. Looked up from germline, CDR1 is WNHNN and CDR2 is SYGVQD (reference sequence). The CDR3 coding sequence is TGCGCCAGCAGTCGATTTTTGAATGAGCAGTTCTTC. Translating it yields CASSRFLNEQFF.

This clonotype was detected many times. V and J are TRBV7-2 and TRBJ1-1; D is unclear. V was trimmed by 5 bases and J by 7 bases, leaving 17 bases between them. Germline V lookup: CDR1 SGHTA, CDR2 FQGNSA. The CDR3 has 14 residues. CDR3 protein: CASSLGPWRGEAFF. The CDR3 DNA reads TGTGCCAGCAGCCTCGGGCCATGGCGTGGTGAAGCTTTCTTT.

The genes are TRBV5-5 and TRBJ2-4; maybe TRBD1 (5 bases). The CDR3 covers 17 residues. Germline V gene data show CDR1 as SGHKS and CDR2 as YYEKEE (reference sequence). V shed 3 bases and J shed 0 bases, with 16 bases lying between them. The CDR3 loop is CASSSDWGPLAKNIQYF. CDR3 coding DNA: TGTGCCAGCAGCTCCGACTGGGGCCCTTTAGCCAAAAACATTCAGTACTTC.

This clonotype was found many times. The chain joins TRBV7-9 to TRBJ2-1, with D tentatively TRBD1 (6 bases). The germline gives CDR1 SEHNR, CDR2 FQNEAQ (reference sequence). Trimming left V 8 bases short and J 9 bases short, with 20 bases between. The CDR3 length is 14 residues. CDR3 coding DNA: TGTGCCAGCCCCAGGCCGTCCAGGGGCAGTGAGCAGTTCTTC. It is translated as CASPRPSRGSEQFF. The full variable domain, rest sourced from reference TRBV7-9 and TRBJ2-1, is DTGVSQNPRHKITKRGQNVTFRCDPISEHNRLYWYRQTLGQGPEFLTYFQNEAQLEKSRLLSDRFSAERPKGSFSTLEIQRTEQGDSAMYLCASPRPSRGSEQFFGPGTRLTVL.

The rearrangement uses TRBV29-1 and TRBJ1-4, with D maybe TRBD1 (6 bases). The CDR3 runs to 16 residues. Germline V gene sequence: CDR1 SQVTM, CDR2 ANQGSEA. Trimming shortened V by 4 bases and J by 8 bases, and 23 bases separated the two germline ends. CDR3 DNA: TGCAGCGTTGGGGACACGGCAGGGGCCGTCCTCGAAAAACTGTTTTTT. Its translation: CSVGDTAGAVLEKLFF.

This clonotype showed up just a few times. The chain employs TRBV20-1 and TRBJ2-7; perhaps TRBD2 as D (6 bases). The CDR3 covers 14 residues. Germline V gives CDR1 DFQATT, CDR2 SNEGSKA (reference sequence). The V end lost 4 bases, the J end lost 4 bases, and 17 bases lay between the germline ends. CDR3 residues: CSATTRLGGYEQYF. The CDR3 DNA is TGCAGTGCTACGACCCGACTGGGGGGTTACGAGCAGTACTTC.

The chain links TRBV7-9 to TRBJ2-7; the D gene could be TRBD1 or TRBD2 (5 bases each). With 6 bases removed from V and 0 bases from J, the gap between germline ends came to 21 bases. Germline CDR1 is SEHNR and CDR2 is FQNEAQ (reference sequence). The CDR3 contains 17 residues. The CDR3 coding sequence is TGTGCCAGCAGTTTTCCTGGGACGCCCGAACTCTCCTACGAGCAGTACTTC. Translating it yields CASSFPGTPELSYEQYF.

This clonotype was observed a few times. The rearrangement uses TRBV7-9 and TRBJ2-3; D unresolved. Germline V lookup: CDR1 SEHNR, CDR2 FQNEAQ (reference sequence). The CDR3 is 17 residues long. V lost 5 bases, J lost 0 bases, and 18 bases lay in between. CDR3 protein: CASSAQYYRDSTDTQYF. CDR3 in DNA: TGTGCCAGCAGCGCCCAATACTACCGAGATAGCACAGATACGCAGTATTTT.

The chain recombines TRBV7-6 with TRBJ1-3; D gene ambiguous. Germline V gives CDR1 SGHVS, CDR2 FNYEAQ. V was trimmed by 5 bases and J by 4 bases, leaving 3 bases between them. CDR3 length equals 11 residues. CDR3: CASSMGNTIYF. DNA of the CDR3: TGTGCCAGCAGCATGGGAAACACCATATATTTT.

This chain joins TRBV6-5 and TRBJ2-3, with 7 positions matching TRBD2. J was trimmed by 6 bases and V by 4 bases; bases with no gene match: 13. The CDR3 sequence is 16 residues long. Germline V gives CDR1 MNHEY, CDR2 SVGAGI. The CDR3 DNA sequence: TGTGCCAGCAGTTCCCGACTAGCCTCCCAGGGCGATACGCAGTATTTT. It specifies CASSSRLASQGDTQYF.

The CDR3 protein is CASSYGQTGSGYTF. CDR3 nucleotides: TGTGCCAGCAGTTACGGGCAGACAGGGTCCGGCTACACCTTC. This chain connects TRBV6-5 to TRBJ1-2, with 7 bases that match TRBD1. The V and J ends lost 2 bases and 8 bases, in that order; junction bases with no gene match: 8. The CDR3 has 14 amino acids. The germline V gene encodes CDR1 MNHEY and CDR2 SVGAGI.

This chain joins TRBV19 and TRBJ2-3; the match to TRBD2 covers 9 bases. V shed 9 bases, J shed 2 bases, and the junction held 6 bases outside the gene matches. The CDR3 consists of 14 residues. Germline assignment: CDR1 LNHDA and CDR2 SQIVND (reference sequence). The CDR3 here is CASSTSGYTDTQYF. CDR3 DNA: TGTGCCAGCTCGACTAGCGGTTACACAGATACGCAGTATTTT. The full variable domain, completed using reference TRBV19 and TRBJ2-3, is DGGITQSPKYLFRKEGQNVTLSCEQNLNHDAMYWYRQDPGQGLRLIYYSQIVNDFQKGDIAEGYSVSREKKESFPLTVTSAQKNPTAFYLCASSTSGYTDTQYFGPGTRLTVL.

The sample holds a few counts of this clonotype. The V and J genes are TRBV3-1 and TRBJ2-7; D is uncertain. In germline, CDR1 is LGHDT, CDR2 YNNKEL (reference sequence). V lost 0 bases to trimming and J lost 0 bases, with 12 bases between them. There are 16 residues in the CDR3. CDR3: CASSQDLTSFSYEQYF. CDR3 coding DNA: TGTGCCAGCAGCCAAGATCTGACCTCCTTCTCCTACGAGCAGTACTTC.

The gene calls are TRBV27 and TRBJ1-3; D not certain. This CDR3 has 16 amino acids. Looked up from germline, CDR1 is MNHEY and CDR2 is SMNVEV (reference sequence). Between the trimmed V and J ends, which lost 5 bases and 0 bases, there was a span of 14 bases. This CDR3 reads CASSASPSPSGNTIYF. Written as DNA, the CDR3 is TGTGCCAGCAGTGCCAGCCCAAGTCCCTCTGGAAACACCATATATTTT.

The CDR3 loop reads CASSPLGAEQYF. The CDR3 region has the DNA TGTGCCAGCAGCCCCCTGGGAGCTGAGCAGTACTTC. The rearrangement joins TRBV14 to TRBJ2-7; D possibly corresponds to TRBD2 (5 bases). V lost 4 bases and J lost 7, with 11 bases in between. The CDR3 has 12 residues. Germline V gives CDR1 SGHDN, CDR2 FVKESK.

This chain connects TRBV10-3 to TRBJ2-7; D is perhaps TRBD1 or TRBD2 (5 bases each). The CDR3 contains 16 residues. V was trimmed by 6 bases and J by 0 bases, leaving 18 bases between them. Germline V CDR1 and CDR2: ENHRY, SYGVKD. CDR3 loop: CAISATAGTGSYEQYF. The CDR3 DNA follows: TGTGCCATCAGCGCAACAGCCGGGACGGGCTCCTACGAGCAGTACTTC.

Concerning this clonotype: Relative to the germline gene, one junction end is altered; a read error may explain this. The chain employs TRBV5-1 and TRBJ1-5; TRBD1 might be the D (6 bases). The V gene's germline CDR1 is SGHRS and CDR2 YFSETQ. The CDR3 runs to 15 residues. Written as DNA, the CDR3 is TGCGCCAGCAGCTTGGCAGGGGAGAGCAATCAGCCCCAGCCTTTT. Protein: CASSLAGESNQPQPF.

The CDR3 bases are TGCGCCAGCAGCTTCGCACGGGGGACCCCTGAAGCTTTCTTT. This sequence encodes CASSFARGTPEAFF. The V call is TRBV5-1, the J call TRBJ1-1; D perhaps matches TRBD1 (5 bases). Trimming removed 2 bases at V and 6 bases at J, with 14 bases between. Germline CDR1 is SGHRS and CDR2 is YFSETQ. The CDR3 runs 14 residues.

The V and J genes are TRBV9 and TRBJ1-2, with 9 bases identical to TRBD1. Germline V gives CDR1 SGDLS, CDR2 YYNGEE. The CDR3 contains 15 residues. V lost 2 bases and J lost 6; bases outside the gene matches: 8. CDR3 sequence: CASSVNRGQEDGYTF. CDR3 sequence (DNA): TGTGCCAGCAGCGTCAACAGGGGGCAGGAGGATGGCTACACCTTC.

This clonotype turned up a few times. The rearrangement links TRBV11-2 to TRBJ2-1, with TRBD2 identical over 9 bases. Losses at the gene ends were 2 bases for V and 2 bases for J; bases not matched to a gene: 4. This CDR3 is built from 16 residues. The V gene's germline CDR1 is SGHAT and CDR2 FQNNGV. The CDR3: CASSLWREGAYNEQFF. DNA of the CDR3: TGTGCCAGCAGCTTATGGCGGGAGGGCGCCTACAATGAGCAGTTCTTC.

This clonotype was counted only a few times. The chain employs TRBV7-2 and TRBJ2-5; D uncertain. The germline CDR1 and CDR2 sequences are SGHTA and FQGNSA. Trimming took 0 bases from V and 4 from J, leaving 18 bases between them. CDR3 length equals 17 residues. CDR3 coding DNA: TGTGCCAGCAGCTTAGCCCCGAGACGGGTGGGTAGAGAGACCCAGTACTTC. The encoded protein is CASSLAPRRVGRETQYF.

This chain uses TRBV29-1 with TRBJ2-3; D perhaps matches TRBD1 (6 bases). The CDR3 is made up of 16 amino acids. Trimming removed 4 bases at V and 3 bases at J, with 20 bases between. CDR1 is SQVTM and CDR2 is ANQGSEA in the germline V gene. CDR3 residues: CSVAHRTGRRTDTQYF. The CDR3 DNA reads TGCAGCGTTGCCCACCGCACAGGGCGGAGGACAGATACGCAGTATTTT.

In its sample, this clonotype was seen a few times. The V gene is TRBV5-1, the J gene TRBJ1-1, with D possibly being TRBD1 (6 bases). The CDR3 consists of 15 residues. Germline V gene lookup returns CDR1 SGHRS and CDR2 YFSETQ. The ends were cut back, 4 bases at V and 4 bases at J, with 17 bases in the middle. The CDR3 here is CASSLRGAGITEAFF. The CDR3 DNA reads TGCGCCAGCAGCCTTCGGGGGGCTGGGATCACTGAAGCTTTCTTT.

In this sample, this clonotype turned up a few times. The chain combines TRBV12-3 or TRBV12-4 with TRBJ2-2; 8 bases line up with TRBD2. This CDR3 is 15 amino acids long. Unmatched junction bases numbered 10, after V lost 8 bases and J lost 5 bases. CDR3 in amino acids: CASGLGAGDTGELFF. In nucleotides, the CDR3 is TGTGCCAGCGGCCTGGGAGCGGGAGATACCGGGGAGCTGTTTTTT.

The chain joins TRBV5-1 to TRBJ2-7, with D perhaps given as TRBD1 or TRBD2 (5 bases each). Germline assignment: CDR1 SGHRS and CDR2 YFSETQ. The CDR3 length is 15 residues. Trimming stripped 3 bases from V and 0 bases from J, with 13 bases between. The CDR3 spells CASSSGRTSSYEQYF. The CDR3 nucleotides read TGCGCCAGCAGCTCGGGGCGCACCAGCTCCTACGAGCAGTACTTC.

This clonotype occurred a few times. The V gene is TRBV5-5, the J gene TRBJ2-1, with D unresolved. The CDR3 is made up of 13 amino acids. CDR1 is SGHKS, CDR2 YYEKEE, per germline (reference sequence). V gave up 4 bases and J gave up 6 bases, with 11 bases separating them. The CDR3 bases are TGTGCCAGCAGCGAGACCTATTTCAATGAGCAGTTCTTC. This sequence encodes CASSETYFNEQFF.

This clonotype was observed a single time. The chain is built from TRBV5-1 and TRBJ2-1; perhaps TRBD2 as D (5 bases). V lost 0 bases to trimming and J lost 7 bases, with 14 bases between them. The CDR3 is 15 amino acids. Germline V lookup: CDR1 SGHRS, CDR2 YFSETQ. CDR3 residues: CASSLVRGLGNEQFF. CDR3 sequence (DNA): TGCGCCAGCAGCTTGGTTCGGGGTCTGGGAAATGAGCAGTTCTTC.

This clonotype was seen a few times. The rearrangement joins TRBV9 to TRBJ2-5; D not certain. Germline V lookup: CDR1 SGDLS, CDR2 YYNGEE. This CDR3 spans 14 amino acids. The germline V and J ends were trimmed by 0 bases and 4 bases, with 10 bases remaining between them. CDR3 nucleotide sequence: TGTGCCAGCAGCGTAGCGTGGGCTCCAGAGACCCAGTACTTC. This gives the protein CASSVAWAPETQYF.